This T cell receptor (beta chain) was observed in a study of HIV-infected patients and healthy controls. This clonotype was found many times. TCRdb independently ran MiXCR on the 5' RACE reads; one entry per CDR3 protein. The table has some 67,000 distinct CDR3 sequences, about a sixth seen once. The CDR3 runs to 13 residues. Per germline, CDR1 SQVTM and CDR2 ANQGSEA. V trimming: 6 bases; J trimming: 2 bases; junction bases outside the gene matches: 6. This rearrangement joins TRBV29-1 to TRBJ2-7; 8 nucleotides line up with TRBD1. The sample comprised CD4+ T cells from blood. The sequence was collected from a human donor in good health. The CDR3 coding sequence is TGCAGCGTCGCCGGGACAGGTACCTACGAGCAGTACTTC. This codes for CSVAGTGTYEQYF.